The T cell receptor beta chain described here comes from a study of cytomegalovirus exposure and HLA in healthy donors. The CDR3 loop spans 13 amino acids. V shed 2 bases and J shed 3 bases, with 9 bases lying between them. Germline V gene lookup returns CDR1 SGHRS and CDR2 YFSETQ. PCR was performed using 60 Vbeta and 13 Jbeta primers. Sequenced by immunoSEQ multiplex PCR; TCRdb stores in-frame clones only, minus some. Here the sample spans fewer than 250,000 clones, just under 75% being singletons. Overall study findings and caveats: In a later analysis, compared with equally common non-associated chains, HLA-associated beta chains were more expanded.

Comment on this clone: Its antigen is as yet unknown.

The chain has TRBV5-1 and TRBJ2-7; D might be TRBD2 (5 bases). This TCR came from a man aged 25-45 years in good health and CMV-seropositive. The specimen sequenced was PBMCs. The chain's CDR3 is CASSLLEVYEQYF. In DNA, the CDR3 is TGCGCCAGCAGCTTATTGGAGGTCTACGAGCAGTACTTC.